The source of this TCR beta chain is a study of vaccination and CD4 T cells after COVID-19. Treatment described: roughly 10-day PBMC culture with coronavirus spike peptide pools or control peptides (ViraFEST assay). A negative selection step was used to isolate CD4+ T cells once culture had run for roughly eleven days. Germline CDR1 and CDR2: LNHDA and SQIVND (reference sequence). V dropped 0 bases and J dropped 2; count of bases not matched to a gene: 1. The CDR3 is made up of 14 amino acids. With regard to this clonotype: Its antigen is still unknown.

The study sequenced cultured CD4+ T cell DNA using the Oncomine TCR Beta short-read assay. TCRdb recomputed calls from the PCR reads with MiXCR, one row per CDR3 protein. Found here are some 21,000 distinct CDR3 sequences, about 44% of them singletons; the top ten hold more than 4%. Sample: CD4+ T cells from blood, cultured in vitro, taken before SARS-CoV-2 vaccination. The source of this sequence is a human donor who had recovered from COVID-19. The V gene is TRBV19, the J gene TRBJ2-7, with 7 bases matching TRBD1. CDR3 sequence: CASSIEGTAYEQYF. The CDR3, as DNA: TGTGCCAGTAGTATAGAAGGGACAGCCTACGAGCAGTACTTC.